This T cell receptor beta chain was documented in a study of PD-L1 blockade in urothelial cancer. Time point noted: pretreatment peripheral blood. The germline V gene encodes CDR1 SGHVS and CDR2 FQNEAQ. The CDR3 is made up of 17 amino acids. With 5 bases removed from V and 2 bases from J, the gap between germline ends came to 19 bases. Sequenced by immunoSEQ multiplex PCR; TCRdb stores in-frame clones only, minus some. The table has tens of thousands of clones, around 84% seen once. The chain combines TRBV7-8 with TRBJ1-5; TRBD1 might be the D (6 bases). This TCR derives from a woman between 65 and 79 years old with urothelial cancer. The material sequenced was PBMCs, taken around atezolizumab (anti-PD-L1) treatment. The CDR3 DNA is TGTGCCAGCAGCCCCGACAGGTGGATATATGGCAATCAGCCCCAGCATTTT. Encoded protein: CASSPDRWIYGNQPQHF.